One and the same sample provided the 15 T cell receptor beta chains below, sequenced in a study of shared clonotypes between healthy human individuals (TCRdb year 2020). The method was the immunoSEQ multiplex PCR assay. Drawn from immuneACCESS, this table holds only the in-frame rearrangements with V and J called that TCRdb kept. Clones are partly lost; checked studies trace under half to an unresolved V gene and leave the rest unexplained. Across this sample there are roughly 2.4 million clones, with almost 96% seen only once. The ten largest clones add up to roughly 0.13% of the sample. The specimen was naive CD4+ T cells sorted from blood. What this sample's cell subset or site label stands for: CD45RA+ positively selected. The receptors were gathered from a man younger than 35 in good health.

The CDR3 sequence: CASIGQENEKLFF. CDR3 in DNA: TGTGCCAGCATTGGACAGGAGAATGAAAAACTGTTTTTT. V is TRBV25-1 and J is TRBJ1-4, with TRBD1 identical over 7 bases. Germline lookup yields CDR1 MGHDK and CDR2 SYGVNS. V gave up 7 bases and J gave up 5 bases; unmatched junction bases: 4. The CDR3 loop spans 13 amino acids.

This chain connects TRBV2 to TRBJ2-2; D not resolved. The V end lost 0 bases, the J end lost 6 bases, and 5 bases lay between the germline ends. This CDR3 is 13 amino acids long. Germline V gene data show CDR1 as SNHLY and CDR2 as FYNNEI. CDR3 loop: CASSEAHPGELFF. The CDR3 region has the DNA TGTGCCAGCAGTGAAGCCCACCCCGGGGAGCTGTTTTTT. The full variable domain, in which reference TRBV2 and TRBJ2-2 provide the parts outside the CDR3, is EPEVTQTPSHQVTQMGQEVILRCVPISNHLYFYWYRQILGQKVEFLVSFYNNEISEKSEIFDDQFSVERPDGSNFTLKIRSTKLEDSAMYFCASSEAHPGELFFGEGSRLTVL.

The chain couples TRBV2 to TRBJ1-1; D is possibly TRBD1 (6 bases). Between the trimmed V and J ends, which lost 1 base and 5 bases, there was a span of 8 bases. This CDR3 region has 13 residues. Germline V gene sequence: CDR1 SNHLY, CDR2 FYNNEI. DNA for the CDR3: TGTGCCAGCAGTGAAGGGGGGCTGACTGAAGCTTTCTTT. Protein sequence: CASSEGGLTEAFF. The variable domain in full, completed from reference TRBV2 and TRBJ1-1, reads EPEVTQTPSHQVTQMGQEVILRCVPISNHLYFYWYRQILGQKVEFLVSFYNNEISEKSEIFDDQFSVERPDGSNFTLKIRSTKLEDSAMYFCASSEGGLTEAFFGQGTRLTVV.

This clone has a single count. The rearrangement joins TRBV25-1 to TRBJ1-1; D may be TRBD1 (5 bases). CDR1 is MGHDK and CDR2 is SYGVNS in the germline V gene. The CDR3 extends over 15 amino acids. V was pared by 1 base and J by 7 bases, with 16 bases between. For the CDR3, the DNA is TGTGCCAGCAGTGAATTCGAGGGACGAACAAGTGAAGCTTTCTTT. This codes for CASSEFEGRTSEAFF.

The chain uses TRBV7-2 and TRBJ1-1; 10 bases align to TRBD1. The trim removed 2 bases at V and 6 bases at J, leaving 9 bases unmatched. Germline loops: CDR1 SGHTA, CDR2 FQGNSA. The CDR3 is made up of 16 amino acids. The CDR3 DNA reads TGTGCCAGCAGCTTAACCTGGGACAGGGGTTCGTCTGAAGCTTTCTTT. It codes for CASSLTWDRGSSEAFF. The variable domain in full, completed from reference TRBV7-2 and TRBJ1-1, reads GAGVSQSPSNKVTEKGKDVELRCDPISGHTALYWYRQSLGQGLEFLIYFQGNSAPDKSGLPSDRFSAERTGGSVSTLTIQRTQQEDSAVYLCASSLTWDRGSSEAFFGQGTRLTVV.

The chain recombines TRBV13 with TRBJ2-2, with 9 nucleotides matching TRBD1. The V gene's germline CDR1 is PRHDT and CDR2 FYEKMQ (reference sequence). The CDR3 extends over 15 amino acids. Trimming removed 5 bases from V and 6 bases from J; junction bases left unmatched: 7. Here the CDR3 DNA reads TGTGCCAGCAGCCCCGGGACAGGGAAATCCGGGGAGCTGTTTTTT. It is translated as CASSPGTGKSGELFF.

A remark on this clone: Other DNA sequences in this sample translate to the same CDR3. J is TRBJ2-7 and V is TRBV18; unclear D gene. Germline loops: CDR1 KGHSH, CDR2 LQKENI. The V end lost 3 bases, the J end lost 2 bases, and 8 bases lay between the germline ends. This CDR3 spans 13 amino acids. DNA for the CDR3: TGTGCCAGCTCACCCTCTCCCCCCTACGAGCAGTACTTC. This encodes CASSPSPPYEQYF.

This rearrangement joins TRBV9 to TRBJ1-1; tentatively, D is TRBD1 (5 bases). This CDR3 has 14 residues. V was shortened by 6 bases and J by 4 bases, with 16 bases between the two germline ends. Germline loops: CDR1 SGDLS, CDR2 YYNGEE. CDR3 protein: CASTPAQGGTEAFF. CDR3 bases: TGTGCCAGCACCCCCGCGCAGGGAGGCACTGAAGCTTTCTTT.

The chain joins TRBV5-1 to TRBJ2-1; no clear D. Deletions cut 7 bases from V and 0 bases from J, with 14 bases between. This CDR3 has 15 amino acids. Germline loops: CDR1 SGHRS, CDR2 YFSETQ. The CDR3 sequence is CASAAEYSSYNEQFF. CDR3 DNA: TGCGCCAGCGCCGCAGAGTACAGCTCCTACAATGAGCAGTTCTTC. Using reference TRBV5-1 and TRBJ2-1 for the parts outside the CDR3, the full variable domain is KAGVTQTPRYLIKTRGQQVTLSCSPISGHRSVSWYQQTPGQGLQFLFEYFSETQRNKGNFPGRFSGRQFSNSRSEMNVSTLELGDSALYLCASAAEYSSYNEQFFGPGTRLTVL.

This clone has only one observation. V and J are TRBV30 and TRBJ2-7, with D unclear. CDR3 size: 12 residues. Between the trimmed V and J ends, which lost 3 bases and 8 bases, there was a span of 14 bases. Germline V gene data show CDR1 as GTSNPN and CDR2 as SVGIG (reference sequence). CDR3 DNA: TGTGCCTGGAGACCCCTTGGCGGACAGCAGTACTTC. Translation: CAWRPLGGQQYF.

Points on this clone: This sample includes further DNA sequences coding for the same CDR3. V is TRBV7-2 and J is TRBJ2-7; D unclear. Looked up from germline, CDR1 is SGHTA and CDR2 is FQGNSA. V was pared by 0 bases and J by 0 bases, with 6 bases between. This CDR3 region has 14 residues. CDR3 in amino acids: CASSLARSSYEQYF. DNA for the CDR3: TGTGCCAGCAGCTTAGCTCGATCCTCCTACGAGCAGTACTTC.

This sequence joins TRBV19 and TRBJ1-3, with TRBD1 identical over 7 bases. This CDR3 has 13 amino acids. Trimming cost V 7 bases and J 4 bases; bases outside gene matches: 4. Germline V lookup: CDR1 LNHDA, CDR2 SQIVND (reference sequence). DNA for the CDR3: TGTGCCAGTAACCCGGACAGGGGAAACACCATATATTTT. Protein: CASNPDRGNTIYF.

This clone was seen more than once but under ten times. The CDR3 is CASSLALASAGELFF. CDR3 sequence (DNA): TGTGCCAGCAGCTTAGCGCTTGCTAGCGCCGGGGAGCTGTTTTTT. The chain joins TRBV7-2 to TRBJ2-2, with D possibly being TRBD2 (6 bases). The V and J ends lost 0 bases and 6 bases respectively, with 11 bases between them. The CDR3 contains 15 residues. Per the germline V gene, CDR1 is SGHTA and CDR2 is FQGNSA. The entire variable domain, with the rest obtained from reference TRBV7-2 and TRBJ2-2, is as follows: GAGVSQSPSNKVTEKGKDVELRCDPISGHTALYWYRQSLGQGLEFLIYFQGNSAPDKSGLPSDRFSAERTGGSVSTLTIQRTQQEDSAVYLCASSLALASAGELFFGEGSRLTVL.

The rearrangement uses TRBV6-6 and TRBJ2-3; perhaps TRBD1 as D (6 bases). The ends were cut back, 5 bases at V and 7 bases at J, with 13 bases in the middle. This CDR3 contains 13 residues. The V gene's germline CDR1 is MNHNY and CDR2 SVGAGI (reference sequence). The CDR3 nucleotides are TGTGCCAGCAGTCAAATAGGGGGTAATACGCAGTATTTT. Translation gives CASSQIGGNTQYF.

The chain links TRBV5-1 to TRBJ2-1; D not resolved. CDR1 is SGHRS, CDR2 YFSETQ, per germline. The CDR3 runs 15 residues. V was cut by 0 bases and J by 1 base, with 8 bases left in between. The CDR3, as DNA: TGCGCCAGCAGCTTGGTCCGGGCATCCTACAATGAGCAGTTCTTC. This encodes CASSLVRASYNEQFF.